This T cell receptor beta chain came from a study of Tregs in tolerant kidney transplant recipients. Details on this clone: Its cognate antigen is unknown. The CDR3 end falls 3 residues outside the read, so it is completed with the germline J gene.

Profiling relied on immunoSEQ multiplex PCR, and the TCRdb table lists in-frame clones only, not all of them. This repertoire comprises tens of thousands of clones; its ten largest clones make up 0.83%. Whole-study results and caveats: Few patients were studied, so findings need validation in larger groups.

The CDR3 contains 14 residues. The germline V gene has CDR1 SGHKS and CDR2 YYEKEE (reference sequence). Trimming stripped 2 bases from V and 0 bases from J, with 6 bases between. The sample was CD4+ T cells from blood, taken before the transplant. The chain links TRBV5-5 to TRBJ1-5; maybe TRBD1 (5 bases). The receptor was isolated from a human donor who received a combined kidney and bone marrow transplant. The CDR3 bases that were read are TGTGCCAGCAGCTTACAGGATAGCAATCAGCCC. Translation: CASSLQDSNQP. The complete CDR3 protein is CASSLQDSNQPQHF.